The T cell receptor (beta chain) described here comes from a study of T cell responses to AZD1222 COVID-19 vaccine (dated by TCRdb to the early 2020s). In the study overall: A total of 240 or so trial participants underwent TCR sequencing, of whom 200 to 220 had received two doses of AZD1222 and some 25 had received two doses of the MenACWY control vaccine. Trial participants were enrolled by age into subgroups of 18-55, 56-69 and 70-plus years, and around 150, 28 and 57 TCR-sequenced participants, respectively, were included in these subgroups. On the study overall, not on this receptor specifically: Epitopes outside the regions mutated in the B.1.351 and B.1.1.7 variants were reportedly recognized by nearly half of the unique spike-specific TCRs. Conclusions about previously exposed vaccinees were limited because only six AZD1222 recipients were SARS-CoV-2 seropositive at baseline. Participants were mostly white British and included more females than males, and it was suggested by the authors that clonal diversity may have been underestimated. In the small 56-69-year group, the increase in depth fell short of significance, most likely because of low power. Spike-specific TCR breadth and depth rose significantly after two AZD1222 doses compared with day 0 and with MenACWY recipients. The vaccine-associated CD4 TCRs covered the entire spike protein, and the dominant responses fell in regions 160-218 and 743-854. Because no samples from the day 14 peak response were available, repertoires could be characterized only after the peak T cell response.

V loses 1 base of germline sequence and J loses 3 bases, and the interval between the two ends is 13 bases. Measured from the cysteine to the phenylalanine, the CDR3 is 16 residues long. The only DNA kept is the CDR3, 48 bases in frame from the first base. CDR1 and CDR2, per the germline V gene, are MGHRA and YSYEKL. The CDR3 regions of human TCRbeta chains were analyzed by immunosequencing. The authors' pipeline ran thus. Repertoire TCRs were matched against a reference library of SARS-CoV-2-specific TCRs generated with the MIRA antigen-specificity platform. Breadth was defined as the fraction of unique TCRs that were SARS-CoV-2-associated, and depth was defined as the fraction of total T cells that were SARS-CoV-2-associated. Using the MIRA data, each spike-specific TCR was assigned both to the spike region to which the TCR was reactive and to a CD4 or CD8 class. Log10-transformed breadth and depth values were compared by one-way ANOVA with Sidak's multiple comparisons tests. TCRdb obtained this table from immuneACCESS and retained in-frame rearrangements with V and J assigned. These tables miss some clones; where compared with another copy, unresolved V genes account for less than half of the shortfall, and the remainder is unexplained. V and J calls and clone size come straight from that table; D and trimming were deduced from the DNA. The sample table shows around 130,000 clones, and 80% to 90% are seen once. The leading ten clones occupy 8% to 10% of the sample.

This clone came up a few times. This clone's antigen is unknown. No base quality values were provided; no much bigger clone lies one nucleotide off. What the time point label conveys for this sample: about 28 days (+/-7) after the second vaccine dose. AZD1222 recipients whose second dose came at about 4 weeks and those whose second dose came at about 12 weeks were combined into one group, since spike-specific TCR depth and breadth did not differ between the two schedules. The vaccinee samples were drawn from two UK trials, COV001 and COV002, one of which was a single-blind randomized controlled phase 2/3 trial testing AZD1222 (ChAdOx1 nCoV-19) in healthy adults. For TCRbeta chain sequencing, PBMC samples were collected from trial participants at day 0 and at day 28 after the second dose.

The TCR originated in an adult who received the AZD1222 COVID-19 vaccine. This material consisted of peripheral blood, taken 28 days after the second AZD1222 dose. The sequence is built from TRBV4-1 and TRBJ1-5; the D gene cannot be resolved reliably. The CDR3 region: CASSQGPPGYNQPQHF. The DNA sequence is TGCGCCAGCAGCCAAGGGCCCCCCGGGTACAATCAGCCCCAGCATTTT.